This T cell receptor beta chain was captured by sequencing in a study of CD4 T cells in relation to SARS-CoV-2 and coronaviruses. Study as a whole: Convalescent patients were roughly eight males and a few females; two were Hispanic.

Trimming shortened V by 4 bases and J by 8 bases, and 31 bases separated the two germline ends. Germline CDR1 reads LGHDT; CDR2 reads YNNKEL (reference sequence). This CDR3 region has 19 residues. Study-level findings and limits: Crossreactivity was assessed only for spike protein, not other viral proteins. Each donor contributed either pre-pandemic or post-infection samples, not both.

Naive and memory CD4+ T cell DNA was deep-sequenced without culture. The protocol was immunoSEQ multiplex PCR, while the TCRdb copy is restricted to in-frame clones and leaves out a portion. Counted here are under 50,000 clones, 70% to 90% occurring once; the ten biggest clones make up approximately 8.8%. Comment on this clone: Its antigen is still unknown.

J is TRBJ2-3 and V is TRBV3-1 (or the pseudogene TRBV3-2); D tentatively fits TRBD1 or TRBD2 (6 bases each). The TCR comes from an adult with COVID-19. Sequenced sample: memory CD4+ T cells from PBMCs. In nucleotides, the CDR3 is TGTGCCAGCAGCCGAGGGAGTGGTGGGACACGGGCGGGTAGCGGTACGCAGTATTTT. It yields the protein CASSRGSGGTRAGSGTQYF.